These 21 T cell receptor beta chains came from one sample sequenced in a study of response to subunit inactivated influenza vaccine. TCRdb passed the RT-PCR reads through MiXCR, listing each CDR3 protein once. The sample has about 520,000 distinct CDR3 sequences, around 7.7% seen once; the top ten hold 13%. Material: PBMCs from blood, obtained roughly 24 months after vaccination. The source is a man between 50 and 75 years old who received an inactivated influenza vaccine.

This clonotype occurred a few times. The chain uses TRBV7-2 and TRBJ2-5; D gene uncertain. CDR1 and CDR2 from the germline V gene are SGHTA and FQGNSA. V was cut by 1 base and J by 1 base, with 7 bases left in between. CDR3 length: 14 amino acids. The CDR3: CASSLGVGQETQYF. The CDR3 DNA follows: TGTGCCAGCAGCTTAGGGGTTGGCCAAGAGACCCAGTACTTC. The full variable domain, rest sourced from reference TRBV7-2 and TRBJ2-5, is GAGVSQSPSNKVTEKGKDVELRCDPISGHTALYWYRQSLGQGLEFLIYFQGNSAPDKSGLPSDRFSAERTGGSVSTLTIQRTQQEDSAVYLCASSLGVGQETQYFGPGTRLLVL.

This clonotype was seen repeatedly, ten times or more. The chain couples TRBV9 to TRBJ1-3; weak D call: TRBD1 (5 bases). CDR3 length: 16 residues. Germline V gives CDR1 SGDLS, CDR2 YYNGEE. V lost 0 bases to trimming and J lost 3 bases, with 13 bases between them. The CDR3 protein is CASSVGSRQGGNTIYF. As DNA, the CDR3 is TGTGCCAGCAGCGTAGGCTCTCGGCAGGGTGGAAACACCATATATTTT.

As concerns this clonotype: A much larger clonotype is one base distant, so this may be a read error. The gene calls are TRBV7-2 and TRBJ2-7; no clear D gene. CDR3 length equals 14 residues. The germline CDR1 and CDR2 sequences are SGHTA and FQGNSA. Trimming pared 4 bases from V and 5 bases from J, leaving 15 bases between. The chain's CDR3 is CASSSATYINEQYF. The CDR3 DNA is TGTGCCAGCAGCTCTGCAACTTATATCAACGAGCAGTACTTC.

There are many counts of this clonotype. V usage is TRBV15 and J usage is TRBJ2-1; 9 bases agree with TRBD1. The junction had 7 bases not matched to a gene; V was cut back by 4 bases and J by 6 bases. This CDR3 has 15 residues. Germline V lookup: CDR1 LNHNV, CDR2 YYDKDF (reference sequence). The CDR3 here is CATSKRDRAINEQFF. The CDR3 nucleotides are TGTGCCACCAGCAAACGGGACAGGGCTATCAATGAGCAGTTCTTC.

This clonotype was seen many times. This chain joins TRBV11-2 and TRBJ2-1; 13 bases fit TRBD2. CDR3 length: 16 residues. V shed 7 bases, J shed 4 bases, and the junction held 7 bases outside the gene matches. Germline CDR1 reads SGHAT; CDR2 reads FQNNGV. The CDR3 nucleotides read TGTGCCAGCATGCGACTAGCGGGGGGTCGATACAATGAGCAGTTCTTC. It codes for CASMRLAGGRYNEQFF.

CDR3 sequence (DNA): TGTGCCAGCAGCTTAGGTGGGGTAGCTAATGAAAAACTGTTTTTT. This translates into CASSLGGVANEKLFF. The chain combines TRBV7-2 with TRBJ1-4; no clear D gene. The length of the CDR3 is 15 residues. V shed 1 base and J shed 3 bases, with 9 bases lying between them. Germline CDR1 SGHTA, CDR2 FQGNSA.

This clonotype has only a few counts. The chain joins TRBV10-3 to TRBJ2-1; D is ambiguous. The CDR3 covers 12 residues. V was shortened by 4 bases and J by 6 bases, with 7 bases between the two germline ends. Germline V gene sequence: CDR1 ENHRY, CDR2 SYGVKD. DNA of the CDR3: TGTGCCATCAGTGTTGGGGTCAATGAGCAGTTCTTC. Its translation: CAISVGVNEQFF.

The rearrangement uses TRBV21-1 and TRBJ1-2; the table's D call TRBD1 went unverified against the DNA. TRBV21-1 is noted as a pseudogene. The CDR3 loop spans 12 amino acids. The CDR3 region is CARPGTAYGYTF. For the CDR3, the DNA is TGTGCCCGGCCCGGGACAGCCTATGGCTACACCTTC.

Remarks on this clonotype: The germline gene is not matched at one end of the junction; a read error may be the cause. V usage is TRBV20-1 and J usage is TRBJ2-1; 8 positions match TRBD2. In germline, CDR1 is DFQATT, CDR2 SNEGSKA (reference sequence). The CDR3 totals 12 residues. The CDR3, as DNA: TGCAGCGCTAGCGGGTTCTACAATGAGCAGTTCTTC. Its translation: CSASGFYNEQFF.

V is TRBV19 and J is TRBJ2-3, with a tentative D call TRBD2 (5 bases). V lost 7 bases to trimming and J lost 1 base, with 9 bases between them. The germline gives CDR1 LNHDA, CDR2 SQIVND (reference sequence). The CDR3 spans 13 residues. The chain's CDR3 is CASTWGGTDTQYF. The CDR3 nucleotides read TGTGCCAGTACCTGGGGAGGCACAGATACGCAGTATTTT.

V and J are TRBV10-3 and TRBJ2-7; TRBD2 aligns across 9 bases. The CDR3 consists of 14 residues. Losses at the gene ends were 6 bases for V and 6 bases for J; bases not matched to a gene: 9. Per the germline V gene, CDR1 is ENHRY and CDR2 is SYGVKD. The CDR3 reads CAISSGTSSIEQYF. The CDR3 DNA sequence: TGTGCCATCAGCTCCGGGACTAGCAGCATCGAGCAGTACTTC.

The rearrangement links TRBV4-1 to TRBJ2-1, with 7 bases matching TRBD1. After removal of 7 bases from V and 0 bases from J, the junction contained 6 bases not matched to a gene. This CDR3 spans 15 amino acids. CDR1 MGHRA and CDR2 YSYEKL come from the germline V gene. The CDR3 loop reads CASNPTGSSYNEQFF. CDR3 bases: TGCGCCAGCAACCCGACAGGGAGCTCCTACAATGAGCAGTTCTTC.

This clonotype was seen only a few times. The V call is TRBV9, the J call TRBJ2-1; possibly TRBD1 for D (6 bases). CDR3 length: 15 amino acids. Germline CDR1 is SGDLS and CDR2 is YYNGEE. Trimming shortened V by 3 bases and J by 1 base, and 11 bases separated the two germline ends. CDR3 sequence (DNA): TGTGCCAGCAGCGCCACAGGGTTTTCCTACAATGAGCAGTTCTTC. It translates to CASSATGFSYNEQFF.

In its sample, this clonotype was seen many times. The chain employs TRBV6-5 and TRBJ2-7; D unclear. The V end was cut by 2 bases, the J end by 0 bases, with 8 bases between. CDR1 is MNHEY, CDR2 SVGAGI, per germline. The CDR3 runs 14 residues. The DNA for the CDR3 is TGTGCCAGCAGTTACGCTGTTAACTCCTACGAGCAGTACTTC. This gives the protein CASSYAVNSYEQYF.

There are a few counts of this clonotype. The junction does not match germline at one end; this may be a read error. This chain connects TRBV6-5 to TRBJ2-7, with 8 bases fitting TRBD1. In germline, CDR1 is MNHEY, CDR2 SVGAGI. The CDR3 sequence is 11 residues long. The CDR3 spells CASSYGDRRVF. DNA of the CDR3: TGTGCCAGCAGTTATGGGGACAGGAGGGTCTTC.

This clonotype was seen a handful of times. V and J are TRBV9 and TRBJ2-5, with 8 nucleotides matching TRBD2. The J segment lost 4 bases and the V segment lost 0 bases, leaving 5 bases of the junction unmatched. The CDR3 runs to 15 residues. Germline V CDR1 and CDR2: SGDLS, YYNGEE. The CDR3 region is CASSVAGGPIETQYF. The DNA of the CDR3 is TGTGCCAGCAGCGTAGCGGGAGGGCCGATAGAGACCCAGTACTTC.

There are a few counts of this clonotype. The V and J genes are TRBV7-2 and TRBJ2-1; D might be TRBD1 (5 bases). Germline V gene data show CDR1 as SGHTA and CDR2 as FQGNSA. The V end was cut by 2 bases, the J end by 9 bases, with 14 bases between. This CDR3 has 14 amino acids. CDR3 residues: CASSLSGARAEQFF. DNA of the CDR3: TGTGCCAGCAGCTTAAGTGGGGCTAGAGCTGAGCAGTTCTTC.

The chain combines TRBV24-1 with TRBJ1-4; no reliable D call. Trimming took off 3 bases at V and 8 bases at J, with 18 bases between the two ends. The CDR3 contains 16 residues. Germline assignment: CDR1 KGHDR and CDR2 SFDVKD. The CDR3 coding sequence is TGTGCCACCAGTGATGGTCCGGGTCCACGGATCGAAAAACTGTTTTTT. Protein product: CATSDGPGPRIEKLFF.

A few counts support this clonotype. The V gene is TRBV5-6, the J gene TRBJ2-3; no firm D call. Germline CDR1 reads SGHDT; CDR2 reads YYEEEE. CDR3 size: 14 residues. V was shortened by 5 bases and J by 0 bases, with 10 bases between the two germline ends. CDR3 DNA sequence: TGTGCCAGCAGACTACTGGTGAGCACAGATACGCAGTATTTT. Amino acids: CASRLLVSTDTQYF.

V and J are TRBV5-6 and TRBJ1-2; D is perhaps TRBD1 (5 bases). Germline CDR1 reads SGHDT; CDR2 reads YYEEEE. There are 14 residues in the CDR3. Trimming took 1 base from V and 3 from J, leaving 10 bases between them. CDR3 protein: CASSLTGADYGYTF. CDR3 nucleotide sequence: TGTGCCAGCAGCTTGACCGGGGCTGACTATGGCTACACCTTC.

CDR3 in DNA: TGCGCCAGCAGCTTGGATGGGACTTCAAATGAGCAGTTCTTC. It specifies CASSLDGTSNEQFF. This sequence joins TRBV5-1 and TRBJ2-1; D possibly corresponds to TRBD2 (6 bases). This CDR3 contains 14 residues. Per germline, CDR1 SGHRS and CDR2 YFSETQ. V dropped 0 bases and J dropped 7 bases, with 11 bases sitting between them.